Each of the 18 T cell receptor beta chains below was sequenced from the same sample in a study of cytomegalovirus exposure and HLA in healthy donors. Produced via immunoSEQ multiplex PCR; TCRdb's table is partial and in-frame only. The sample lists hundreds of thousands of clones; roughly 90% were seen once. What was sequenced was PBMCs. These receptors all come from a woman under 30 in good health and CMV-seronegative.

The count of this clone is one. The rearrangement links TRBV29-1 to TRBJ2-7; 9 nucleotides agree with TRBD1. This CDR3 has 13 residues. CDR1 SQVTM and CDR2 ANQGSEA come from the germline V gene. The ends lost 4 bases at V and 5 bases at J; junction bases unmatched: 6. The CDR3 sequence: CSVAGTGFNEQYF. CDR3 nucleotide sequence: TGCAGCGTTGCAGGGACAGGGTTTAACGAGCAGTACTTC.

This chain's CDR3 is CASSERSTGVSYEQYF. CDR3 DNA sequence: TGTGCCAGCAGTGAAAGGTCGACAGGGGTCTCCTACGAGCAGTACTTC. The chain couples TRBV6-1 to TRBJ2-7, with TRBD1 matching over 8 bases. Germline V gene sequence: CDR1 MNHNS, CDR2 SASEGT. This CDR3 contains 16 residues. Germline trimming cut 2 bases from V and 0 bases from J; bases unmatched to any gene: 6.

This clone was counted a few times. J is TRBJ2-1 and V is TRBV5-4; weak D call: TRBD2 (7 bases). Germline V gene lookup returns CDR1 SGHNT and CDR2 YYREEE (reference sequence). V shed 4 bases and J shed 5 bases, with 22 bases lying between them. CDR3 length: 17 amino acids. The CDR3 nucleotides are TGTGCCAGCAGCCCCGACGGGGGCGGGAGCTCGAACAATGAGCAGTTCTTC. Amino acids: CASSPDGGGSSNNEQFF.

The chain carries TRBV27 and TRBJ1-4; D remains ambiguous. Germline CDR1 is MNHEY and CDR2 is SMNVEV (reference sequence). Trimming shortened V by 1 base and J by 8 bases, and 8 bases separated the two germline ends. This CDR3 contains 13 residues. The CDR3: CASSLFSKEKLFF. CDR3 sequence (DNA): TGTGCCAGCAGTTTATTTTCAAAAGAAAAACTGTTTTTT.

The V gene is TRBV5-5, the J gene TRBJ1-2; possible D gene TRBD1, 6 bases. Germline V gene sequence: CDR1 SGHKS, CDR2 YYEKEE (reference sequence). Trimming removed 2 bases from V and 7 bases from J, with 18 bases in between. The CDR3 has 15 amino acids. CDR3 nucleotides: TGTGCCAGCAGCTTTACCCAACAGGGCTACGGTGGCTACACCTTC. Protein product: CASSFTQQGYGGYTF.

The rearrangement uses TRBV27 and TRBJ1-1, with no clear D. Germline values: CDR1 MNHEY, CDR2 SMNVEV (reference sequence). CDR3 length equals 13 residues. The V gene lost 1 base and the J gene lost 3 bases, with 6 bases spanning the gap. The CDR3 here is CASSLFRDTEAFF. The CDR3 region has the DNA TGTGCCAGCAGTTTATTTCGGGACACTGAAGCTTTCTTT.

The chain combines TRBV4-1 with TRBJ2-1; no reliable D call. The CDR3 consists of 15 residues. V shed 0 bases and J shed 8 bases, with 14 bases lying between them. Germline CDR1 MGHRA, CDR2 YSYEKL. CDR3 sequence (DNA): TGCGCCAGCAGCCAAGATTGGAGATATCGGCATGAGCAGTTCTTC. Encoded protein: CASSQDWRYRHEQFF.

As regards this clone: The same CDR3 is also encoded by other DNA sequences in this sample. This chain joins TRBV25-1 and TRBJ2-7, with unresolved D. Germline V CDR1 and CDR2: MGHDK, SYGVNS. Trimming removed 5 bases at V and 4 bases at J, with 6 bases between. The CDR3 is 11 amino acids. The CDR3 coding sequence is TGTGCCAGCAGTCCCGGTTACGAGCAGTACTTC. This gives the protein CASSPGYEQYF.

The chain combines TRBV6-5 with TRBJ1-5, with 7 bases fitting TRBD1. J lost 7 bases, V lost 6 bases, and 9 bases had no gene match. Germline lookup yields CDR1 MNHEY and CDR2 SVGAGI. CDR3 length equals 14 residues. The CDR3 nucleotides read TGTGCCAGCAGCCTGACAGGGCGGAACCAGCCCCAGCATTTT. Protein: CASSLTGRNQPQHF.

This clone has just a few counts. This sequence joins TRBV19 and TRBJ2-2, with 8 nucleotides matching TRBD1. From germline, CDR1 is LNHDA and CDR2 SQIVND (reference sequence). V dropped 5 bases and J dropped 2; count of bases not matched to a gene: 1. This CDR3 comprises 14 residues. The CDR3 is CASSGQGNTGELFF. The CDR3 bases are TGTGCCAGTAGTGGACAGGGAAACACCGGGGAGCTGTTTTTT.

The CDR3 loop is CASSARTGGYEQYF. The CDR3 region has the DNA TGTGCCAGCAGTGCAAGGACAGGGGGCTACGAGCAGTACTTC. The V and J genes are TRBV6-5 and TRBJ2-7, with TRBD1 identical over 10 bases. Looked up from germline, CDR1 is MNHEY and CDR2 is SVGAGI. This CDR3 contains 14 residues. V gave up 5 bases and J gave up 3 bases; unmatched junction bases: 4.

V usage is TRBV29-1 and J usage is TRBJ1-2, with D maybe TRBD1 (5 bases). This CDR3 has 13 residues. Per germline, CDR1 SQVTM and CDR2 ANQGSEA. Trimming took 1 base from V and 11 from J, leaving 17 bases between them. CDR3 nucleotide sequence: TGCAGCGTTGAAGCGGGACTTACGGGACTATACACCTTC. It specifies CSVEAGLTGLYTF.

The J gene is TRBJ1-2, the V gene TRBV10-2, with D uncertain. The CDR3 sequence is 13 residues long. Trimming left V 2 bases short and J 4 bases short, with 8 bases between. Germline-derived CDR1 and CDR2 are WSHSY and SAAADI. CDR3 residues: CASSEKDSYGYTF. The CDR3 DNA sequence: TGCGCCAGCAGTGAGAAGGACTCCTATGGCTACACCTTC.

The chain combines TRBV11-2 with TRBJ1-2; the D gene is possibly TRBD1 (6 bases). Deletions cut 4 bases from V and 7 bases from J, with 13 bases between. This CDR3 comprises 13 residues. Germline loops: CDR1 SGHAT, CDR2 FQNNGV. The CDR3 sequence: CASSYSGARGYTF. For the CDR3, the DNA is TGTGCCAGCAGCTATTCAGGGGCTCGTGGCTACACCTTC.

V is TRBV28 and J is TRBJ2-1, with a tentative D call TRBD2 (6 bases). The CDR3 covers 13 residues. The V end was cut by 7 bases, the J end by 5 bases, with 12 bases between. Germline-derived CDR1 and CDR2 are MDHEN and SYDVKM. CDR3 DNA: TGTGCCAGCATCCTAGCGACAAACAATGAGCAGTTCTTC. Encoded protein: CASILATNNEQFF.

This clone is a singleton in its sample. The chain employs TRBV4-1 and TRBJ1-3; TRBD1 is a possible D gene (5 bases). The germline CDR1 and CDR2 sequences are MGHRA and YSYEKL. This CDR3 has 14 residues. Trimming shortened V by 5 bases and J by 4 bases, and 12 bases separated the two germline ends. This CDR3 reads CASSVDSAGNTIYF. CDR3 coding DNA: TGCGCCAGCAGCGTTGACAGTGCAGGAAACACCATATATTTT.

The rearrangement links TRBV20-1 to TRBJ1-1; D is possibly TRBD1 (5 bases). The CDR3 sequence is 10 residues long. CDR1 DFQATT and CDR2 SNEGSKA come from the germline V gene (reference sequence). Trimming shortened V by 3 bases and J by 9 bases, and 8 bases separated the two germline ends. CDR3 coding DNA: TGCAGTGCTAGCAGGGAACAAGCTTTCTTT. Translating gives CSASREQAFF.

The gene calls are TRBV7-9 and TRBJ1-5; no clear D. The CDR3 spans 13 residues. Germline CDR1 SEHNR, CDR2 FQNEAQ (reference sequence). Trimming shortened V by 3 bases and J by 8 bases, and 11 bases separated the two germline ends. The CDR3 DNA reads as TGTGCCAGCAGCTTTCGCGGGGATGAGCCCCAGCATTTT. It specifies CASSFRGDEPQHF.